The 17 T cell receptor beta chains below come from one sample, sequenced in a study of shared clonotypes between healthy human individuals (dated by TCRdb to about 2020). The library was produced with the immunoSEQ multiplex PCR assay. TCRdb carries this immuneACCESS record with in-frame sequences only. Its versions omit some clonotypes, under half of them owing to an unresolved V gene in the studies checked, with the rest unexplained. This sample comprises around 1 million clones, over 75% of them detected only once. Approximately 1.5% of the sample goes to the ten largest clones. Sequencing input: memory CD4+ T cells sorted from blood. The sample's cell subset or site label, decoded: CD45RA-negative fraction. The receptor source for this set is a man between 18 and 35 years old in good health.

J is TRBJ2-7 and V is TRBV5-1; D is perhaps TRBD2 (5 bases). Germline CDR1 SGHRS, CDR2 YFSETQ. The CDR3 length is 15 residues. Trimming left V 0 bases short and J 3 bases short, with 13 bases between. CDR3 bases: TGCGCCAGCAGCTTGGCCGGGGTTCCCCTCTACGAGCAGTACTTC. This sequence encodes CASSLAGVPLYEQYF.

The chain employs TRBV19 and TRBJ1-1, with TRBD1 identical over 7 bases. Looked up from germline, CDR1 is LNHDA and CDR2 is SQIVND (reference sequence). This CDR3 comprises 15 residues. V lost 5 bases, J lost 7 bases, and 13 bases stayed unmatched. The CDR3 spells CASSPRTGVGGEAFF. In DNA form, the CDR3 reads TGTGCCAGTAGTCCCCGGACAGGAGTTGGGGGTGAAGCTTTCTTT.

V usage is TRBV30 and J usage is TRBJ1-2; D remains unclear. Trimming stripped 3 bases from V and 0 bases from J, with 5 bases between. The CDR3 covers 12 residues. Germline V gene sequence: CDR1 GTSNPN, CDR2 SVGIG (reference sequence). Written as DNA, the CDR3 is TGTGCCTGGAGAGACGCTAACTATGGCTACACCTTC. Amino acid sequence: CAWRDANYGYTF.

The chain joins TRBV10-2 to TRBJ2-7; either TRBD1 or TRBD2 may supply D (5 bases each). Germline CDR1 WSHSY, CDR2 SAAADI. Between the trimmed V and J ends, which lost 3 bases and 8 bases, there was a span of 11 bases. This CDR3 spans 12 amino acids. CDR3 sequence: CASSDGGGQQYF. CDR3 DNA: TGCGCCAGCAGTGATGGTGGGGGACAGCAGTACTTC.

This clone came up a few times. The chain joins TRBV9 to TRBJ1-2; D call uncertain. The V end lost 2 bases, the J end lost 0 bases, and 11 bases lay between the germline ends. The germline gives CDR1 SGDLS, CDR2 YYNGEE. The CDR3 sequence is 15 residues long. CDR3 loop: CASSVGIHTNYGYTF. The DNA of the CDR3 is TGTGCCAGCAGCGTGGGGATACACACTAACTATGGCTACACCTTC.

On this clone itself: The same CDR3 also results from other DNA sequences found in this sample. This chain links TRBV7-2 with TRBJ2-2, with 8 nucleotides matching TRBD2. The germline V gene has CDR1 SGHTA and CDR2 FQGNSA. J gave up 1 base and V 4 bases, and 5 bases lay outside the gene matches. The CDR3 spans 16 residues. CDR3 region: CASSSRLAGNTGELFF. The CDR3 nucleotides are TGTGCCAGCAGCTCCCGGCTAGCGGGGAACACCGGGGAGCTGTTTTTT.

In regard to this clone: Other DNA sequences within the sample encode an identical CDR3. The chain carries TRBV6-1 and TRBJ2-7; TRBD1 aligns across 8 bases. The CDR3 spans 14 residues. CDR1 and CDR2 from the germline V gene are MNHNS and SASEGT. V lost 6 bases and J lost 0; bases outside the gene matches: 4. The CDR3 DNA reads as TGTGCCAGCAGCGGACAGGGAAGCTCCTACGAGCAGTACTTC. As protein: CASSGQGSSYEQYF.

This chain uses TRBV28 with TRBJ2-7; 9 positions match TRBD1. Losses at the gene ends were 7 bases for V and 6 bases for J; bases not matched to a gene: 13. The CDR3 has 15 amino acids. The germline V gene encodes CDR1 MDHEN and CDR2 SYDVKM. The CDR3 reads CASTPPGQGKPEQYF. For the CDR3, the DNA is TGTGCCAGCACCCCCCCGGGACAGGGAAAACCCGAGCAGTACTTC.

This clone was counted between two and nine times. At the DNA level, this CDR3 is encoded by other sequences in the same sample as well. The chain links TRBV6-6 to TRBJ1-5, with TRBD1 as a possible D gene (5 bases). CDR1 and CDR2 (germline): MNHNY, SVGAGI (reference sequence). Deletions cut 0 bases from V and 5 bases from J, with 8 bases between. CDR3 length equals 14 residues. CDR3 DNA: TGTGCCAGCAGTTACTCTAGGGGAGATCAGCCCCAGCATTTT. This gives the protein CASSYSRGDQPQHF.

The CDR3 sequence is CASSSSGTGNHNEQFF. CDR3 DNA: TGCGCCAGCAGCTCGTCCGGGACAGGGAACCACAATGAGCAGTTCTTC. The chain has TRBV5-1 and TRBJ2-1; TRBD1 matches at 9 bases. V gave up 3 bases and J gave up 5 bases; unmatched junction bases: 9. From germline, CDR1 is SGHRS and CDR2 YFSETQ. CDR3 length: 16 residues. Combining the CDR3 with reference TRBV5-1 and TRBJ2-1 gives the whole variable domain KAGVTQTPRYLIKTRGQQVTLSCSPISGHRSVSWYQQTPGQGLQFLFEYFSETQRNKGNFPGRFSGRQFSNSRSEMNVSTLELGDSALYLCASSSSGTGNHNEQFFGPGTRLTVL.

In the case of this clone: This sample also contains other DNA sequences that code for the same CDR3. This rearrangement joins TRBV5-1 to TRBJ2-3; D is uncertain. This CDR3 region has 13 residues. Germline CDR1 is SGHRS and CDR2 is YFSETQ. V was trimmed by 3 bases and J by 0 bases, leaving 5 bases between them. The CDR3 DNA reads TGCGCCAGCAGCTCGGCTAGCACAGATACGCAGTATTTT. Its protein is CASSSASTDTQYF.

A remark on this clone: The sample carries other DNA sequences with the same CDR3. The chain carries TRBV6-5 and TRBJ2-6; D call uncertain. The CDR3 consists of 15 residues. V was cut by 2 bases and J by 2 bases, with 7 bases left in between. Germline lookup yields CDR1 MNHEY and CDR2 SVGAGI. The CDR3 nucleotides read TGTGCCAGCAGTTACGGCCTAACTGGGGCCAACGTCCTGACTTTC. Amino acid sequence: CASSYGLTGANVLTF.

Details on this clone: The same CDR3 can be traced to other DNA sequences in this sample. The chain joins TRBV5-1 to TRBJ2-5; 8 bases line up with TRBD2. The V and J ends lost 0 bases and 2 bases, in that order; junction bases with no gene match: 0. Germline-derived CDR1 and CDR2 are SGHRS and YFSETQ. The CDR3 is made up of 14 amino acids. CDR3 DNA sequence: TGCGCCAGCAGCTTGGGCGGGGGGCAAGAGACCCAGTACTTC. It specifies CASSLGGGQETQYF.

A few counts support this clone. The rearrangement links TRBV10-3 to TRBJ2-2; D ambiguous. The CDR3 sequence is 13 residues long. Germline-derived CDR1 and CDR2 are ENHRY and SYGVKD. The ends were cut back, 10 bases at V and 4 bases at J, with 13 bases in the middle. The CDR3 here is CATSPELTGELFF. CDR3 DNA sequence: TGTGCCACGTCTCCCGAACTCACCGGGGAGCTGTTTTTT.

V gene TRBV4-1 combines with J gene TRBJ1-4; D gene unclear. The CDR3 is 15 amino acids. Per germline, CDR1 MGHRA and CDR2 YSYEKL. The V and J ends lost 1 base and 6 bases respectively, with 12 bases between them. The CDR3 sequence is CASSQVFTDDEKLFF. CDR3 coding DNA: TGCGCCAGCAGCCAAGTCTTCACAGACGATGAAAAACTGTTTTTT.

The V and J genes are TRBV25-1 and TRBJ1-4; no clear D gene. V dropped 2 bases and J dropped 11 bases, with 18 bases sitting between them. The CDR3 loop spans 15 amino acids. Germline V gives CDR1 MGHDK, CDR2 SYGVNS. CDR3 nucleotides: TGTGCCAGCAGTGAAGAGGGTGTAGGGTTCGGGAAACTGTTTTTT. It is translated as CASSEEGVGFGKLFF.

The CDR3 bases are TGCGCCAGCAGGGACCCTCACATGACAGTTGCGGGAGAGACCCAGTACTTC. Translated, it gives CASRDPHMTVAGETQYF. V and J are TRBV5-1 and TRBJ2-5; D possibly uses TRBD1 or TRBD2 (5 bases each). The CDR3 spans 17 residues. V lost 5 bases, J lost 4 bases, and 24 bases lay in between. Germline CDR1 is SGHRS and CDR2 is YFSETQ.